A single sample gave rise to the 8 T cell receptor beta chains below, sequenced in a study of blood T cell repertoires in COVID-19. This table comes from immunoSEQ multiplex PCR, and its TCRdb copy is limited to in-frame clones, with some not included. Found here are roughly 250,000 clones, 90% to 95% of them singletons; the top ten hold less than 2.5%. Source material: PBMCs or T cells enriched from blood (not recorded which). These receptor sequences come from a young woman who had recovered from COVID-19.

This clone was observed a single time. The chain employs TRBV10-2 and TRBJ2-2, with D possibly being TRBD2 (5 bases). Trimming took off 3 bases at V and 10 bases at J, with 12 bases between the two ends. This CDR3 region has 13 residues. The germline V gene encodes CDR1 WSHSY and CDR2 SAAADI. The CDR3 reads CASSEVRGEELFF. CDR3 DNA sequence: TGCGCCAGCAGTGAAGTCCGGGGAGAGGAGCTGTTTTTT.

CDR3 DNA sequence: TGTGCCAGCTCAGGTCAGGACTCCGAGCAGTACTTC. Protein sequence: CASSGQDSEQYF. This chain uses TRBV18 with TRBJ2-7; D might be TRBD2 (5 bases). V was pared by 5 bases and J by 6 bases, with 11 bases between. Germline CDR1 KGHSH, CDR2 LQKENI. The CDR3 is made up of 12 amino acids.

V is TRBV29-1 and J is TRBJ1-2, with TRBD1 matching over 7 bases. The V segment lost 8 bases and the J segment 2 bases; nucleotides outside the gene matches: 11. CDR3 length equals 14 residues. CDR1 and CDR2 (germline): SQVTM, ANQGSEA. CDR3 amino acids: CSLEGPTGNYGYTF. The CDR3, as DNA: TGCAGCCTCGAGGGCCCGACAGGGAACTATGGCTACACCTTC.

CDR3 DNA: TGTGCCAGCAGGGGCAGACAGGGCCCCAGCTACGAGCAGTACTTC. Amino acids: CASRGRQGPSYEQYF. The chain links TRBV27 to TRBJ2-7; TRBD1 matches 7 bases. The V gene's germline CDR1 is MNHEY and CDR2 SMNVEV (reference sequence). V lost 6 bases, J lost 3 bases, and 11 bases stayed unmatched. The length of the CDR3 is 15 residues.

CDR3 region: CASSIKPMDRGSYGYTF. As DNA, the CDR3 is TGTGCCAGTAGTATAAAGCCAATGGACAGGGGATCCTATGGCTACACCTTC. V usage is TRBV19 and J usage is TRBJ1-2, with 9 bases aligning to TRBD1. V dropped 2 bases and J dropped 4; count of bases not matched to a gene: 11. This CDR3 is 17 amino acids long. Germline values: CDR1 LNHDA, CDR2 SQIVND (reference sequence).

The chain recombines TRBV6-5 with TRBJ1-2, with 7 bases identical to TRBD1. Germline CDR1 and CDR2: MNHEY and SVGAGI. V gave up 7 bases and J gave up 2 bases; unmatched junction bases: 4. This CDR3 region has 13 residues. CDR3 coding DNA: TGTGCCAGCATTCCGACAGGGAACTATGGCTACACCTTC. As protein: CASIPTGNYGYTF.

The chain uses TRBV27 and TRBJ2-2; 12 bases line up with TRBD1. Germline-derived CDR1 and CDR2 are MNHEY and SMNVEV (reference sequence). Trimming took 6 bases from V and 6 from J; bases not matched to a gene: 11. The length of the CDR3 is 17 residues. The CDR3 protein is CASSNRPGQGAPGELFF. Here the CDR3 DNA reads TGTGCCAGCAGCAATAGACCGGGACAGGGGGCGCCCGGGGAGCTGTTTTTT.

Comment on this clone: The same CDR3 arises from other DNA sequences in this sample as well. This rearrangement joins TRBV5-1 to TRBJ1-2; D not resolved. This CDR3 region has 13 residues. The germline V gene has CDR1 SGHRS and CDR2 YFSETQ. V gave up 0 bases and J gave up 5 bases, with 8 bases separating them. CDR3 sequence: CASSLEAGYGYTF. In nucleotides, the CDR3 is TGCGCCAGCAGCTTGGAGGCAGGATATGGCTACACCTTC. Together with reference TRBV5-1 and TRBJ1-2, the CDR3 gives the full variable domain: KAGVTQTPRYLIKTRGQQVTLSCSPISGHRSVSWYQQTPGQGLQFLFEYFSETQRNKGNFPGRFSGRQFSNSRSEMNVSTLELGDSALYLCASSLEAGYGYTFGSGTRLTVV.